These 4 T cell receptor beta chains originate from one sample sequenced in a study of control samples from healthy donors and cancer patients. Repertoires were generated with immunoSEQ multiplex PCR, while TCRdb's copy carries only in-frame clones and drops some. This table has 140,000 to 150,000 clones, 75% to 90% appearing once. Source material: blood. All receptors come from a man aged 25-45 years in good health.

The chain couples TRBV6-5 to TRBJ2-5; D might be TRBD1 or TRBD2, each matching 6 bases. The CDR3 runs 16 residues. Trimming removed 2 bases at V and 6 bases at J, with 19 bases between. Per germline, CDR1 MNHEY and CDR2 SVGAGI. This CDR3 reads CASSYDGGGPHKTQYF. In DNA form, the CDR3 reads TGTGCCAGCAGTTACGATGGAGGGGGACCCCACAAGACCCAGTACTTC.

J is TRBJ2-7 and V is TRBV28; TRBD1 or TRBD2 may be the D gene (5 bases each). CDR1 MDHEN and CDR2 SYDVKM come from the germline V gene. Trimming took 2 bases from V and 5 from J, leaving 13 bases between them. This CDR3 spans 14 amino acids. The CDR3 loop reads CASSLVGTPHEQYF. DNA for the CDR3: TGTGCCAGCAGTTTAGTGGGGACCCCCCACGAGCAGTACTTC. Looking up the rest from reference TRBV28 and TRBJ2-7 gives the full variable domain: DVKVTQSSRYLVKRTGEKVFLECVQDMDHENMFWYRQDPGLGLRLIYFSYDVKMKEKGDIPEGYSVSREKKERFSLILESASTNQTSMYLCASSLVGTPHEQYFGPGTRLTVT.

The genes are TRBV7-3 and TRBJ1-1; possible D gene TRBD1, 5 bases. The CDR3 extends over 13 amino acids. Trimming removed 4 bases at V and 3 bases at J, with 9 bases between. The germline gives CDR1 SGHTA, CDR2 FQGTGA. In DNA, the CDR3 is TGTGCCAGCAGCTCCGACAGATACACTGAAGCTTTCTTT. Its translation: CASSSDRYTEAFF.

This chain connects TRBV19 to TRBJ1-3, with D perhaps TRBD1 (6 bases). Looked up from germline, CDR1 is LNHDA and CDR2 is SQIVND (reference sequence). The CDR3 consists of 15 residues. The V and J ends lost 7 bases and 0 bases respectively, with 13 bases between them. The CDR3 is CASTVTGTSGNTIYF. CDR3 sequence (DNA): TGTGCCAGTACTGTGACAGGCACCTCTGGAAACACCATATATTTT.